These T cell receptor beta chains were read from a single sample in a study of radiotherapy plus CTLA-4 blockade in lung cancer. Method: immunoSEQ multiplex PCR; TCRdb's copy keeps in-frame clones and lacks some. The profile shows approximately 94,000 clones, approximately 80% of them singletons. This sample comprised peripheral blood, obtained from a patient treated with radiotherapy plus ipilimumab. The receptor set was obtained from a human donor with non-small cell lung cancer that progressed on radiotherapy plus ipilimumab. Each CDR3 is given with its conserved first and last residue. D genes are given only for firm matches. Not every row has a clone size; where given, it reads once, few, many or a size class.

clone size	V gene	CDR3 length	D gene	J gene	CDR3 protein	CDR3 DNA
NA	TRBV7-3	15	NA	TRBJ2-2	CASSPIAEHTGELFF	TGTGCCAGCAGCCCTATAGCGGAACATACCGGGGAGCTGTTTTTT
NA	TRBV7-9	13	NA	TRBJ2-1	CASSPQGKNEQFF	TGTGCCAGCAGCCCCCAGGGGAAAAATGAGCAGTTCTTC
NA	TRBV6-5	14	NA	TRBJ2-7	CASSYGDSSYEQYF	TGTGCCAGCAGTTACGGTGACAGCTCCTACGAGCAGTACTTC
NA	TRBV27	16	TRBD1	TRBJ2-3	CASSSDRGVGTDTQYF	TGTGCCAGCAGTTCCGACAGGGGGGTCGGCACAGATACGCAGTATTTT
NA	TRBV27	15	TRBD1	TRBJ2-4	CASTRGQGAQNIQYF	TGTGCCAGCACAAGGGGACAGGGGGCTCAAAACATTCAGTACTTC
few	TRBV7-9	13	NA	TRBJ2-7	CASSRGLAYEQYF	TGTGCCAGCAGCAGGGGACTTGCCTACGAGCAGTACTTC
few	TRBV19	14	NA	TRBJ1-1	CASSVGRMNTEAFF	TGTGCCAGTAGTGTAGGACGGATGAACACTGAAGCTTTCTTT
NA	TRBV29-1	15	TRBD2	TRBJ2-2	CSAHGGRGDTGELFF	TGCAGCGCCCACGGGGGGAGGGGCGACACCGGGGAGCTGTTTTTT
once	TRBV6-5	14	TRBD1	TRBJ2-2	CASSQQGFVRELFF	TGTGCCAGCAGCCAACAGGGGTTTGTCAGGGAGCTGTTTTTT
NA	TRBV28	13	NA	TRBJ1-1	CASRPGGRTEAFF	TGTGCCAGCAGGCCAGGCGGGCGGACTGAAGCTTTCTTT
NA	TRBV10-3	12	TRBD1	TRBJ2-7	CAISGTGPEQYF	TGTGCCATCAGTGGGACAGGGCCCGAGCAGTACTTC
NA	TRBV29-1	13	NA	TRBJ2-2	CSVEVGYTGELFF	TGCAGCGTTGAAGTGGGATACACCGGGGAGCTGTTTTTT
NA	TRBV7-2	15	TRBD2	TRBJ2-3	CASSSGLAGPDTQYF	TGTGCCAGCAGCTCAGGGCTAGCGGGACCTGATACGCAGTATTTT
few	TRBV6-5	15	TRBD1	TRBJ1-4	CASSRQGRGRDKLFF	TGTGCCAGCAGCCGACAGGGCAGGGGGCGGGATAAACTGTTTTTT
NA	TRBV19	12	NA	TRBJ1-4	CASHERSEKLFF	TGTGCCAGCCACGAACGTAGTGAAAAACTGTTTTTT
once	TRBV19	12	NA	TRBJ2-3	CASSMFPGTQYF	TGTGCCAGTAGTATGTTTCCAGGAACGCAGTATTTT